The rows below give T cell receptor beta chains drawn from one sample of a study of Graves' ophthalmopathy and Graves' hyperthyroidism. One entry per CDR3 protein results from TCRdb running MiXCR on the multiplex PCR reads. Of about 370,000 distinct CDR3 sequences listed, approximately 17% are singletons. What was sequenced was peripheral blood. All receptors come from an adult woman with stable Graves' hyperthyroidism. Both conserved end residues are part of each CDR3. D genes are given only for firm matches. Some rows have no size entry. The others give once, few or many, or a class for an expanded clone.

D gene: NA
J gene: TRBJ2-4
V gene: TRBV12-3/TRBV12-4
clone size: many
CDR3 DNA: TGTGCCAGCATCTCGGGAAACATTCAGTACTTC
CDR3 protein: CASISGNIQYF

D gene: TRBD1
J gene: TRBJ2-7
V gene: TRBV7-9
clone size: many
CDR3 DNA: TGTGCCAGCAGCCTCTGGCAGGGGGCTGCCTACGAGCAGTACTTC
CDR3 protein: CASSLWQGAAYEQYF

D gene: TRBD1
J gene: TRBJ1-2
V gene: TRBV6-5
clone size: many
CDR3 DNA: TGTGCCAGCAGTCAGAGGGACAGCCTCTATGGCTACACCTTC
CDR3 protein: CASSQRDSLYGYTF

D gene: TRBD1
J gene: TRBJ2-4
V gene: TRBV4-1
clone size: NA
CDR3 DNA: TGCGCCAGCAGCCAAATACTTCAGGACAGGTTAAGCATTAAGTACTTC
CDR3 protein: CASSQILQDRLSIKYF

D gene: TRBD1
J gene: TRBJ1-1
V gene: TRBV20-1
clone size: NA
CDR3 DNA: TGCAGTGCCAAGGGACAGCTGAACACTGAAGCTTTCTTT
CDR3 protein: CSAKGQLNTEAFF

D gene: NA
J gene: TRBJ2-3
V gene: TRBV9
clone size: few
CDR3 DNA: TGTGCCAGCAGCGAAACTAGATTACGCACAGATACGCAGTATTTT
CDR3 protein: CASSETRLRTDTQYF

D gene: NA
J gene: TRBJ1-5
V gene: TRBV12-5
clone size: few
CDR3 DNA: TGTGCTAGTGGTTTAGGAGAGTATAGCAATCAGCCCCAGCATTTT
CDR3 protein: CASGLGEYSNQPQHF

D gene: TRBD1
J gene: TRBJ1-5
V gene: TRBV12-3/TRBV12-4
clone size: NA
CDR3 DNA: TGTGCCAGCAGTTCGGGACAGCTATATAGCAATCAGCCCCAGCATTTT
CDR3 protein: CASSSGQLYSNQPQHF

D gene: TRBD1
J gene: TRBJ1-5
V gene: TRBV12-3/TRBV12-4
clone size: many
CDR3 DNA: TGTGCCAGCAGTCTGAAAGGGGGCGAACAGCCCCAGCATTTT
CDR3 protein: CASSLKGGEQPQHF

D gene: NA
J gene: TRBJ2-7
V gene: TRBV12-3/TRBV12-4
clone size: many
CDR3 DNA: TGTGCCAGCAGCCAGTTCGACGAGCAGTACTTC
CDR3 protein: CASSQFDEQYF

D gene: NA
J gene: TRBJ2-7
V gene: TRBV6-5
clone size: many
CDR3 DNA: TGTGCCAGCAGTTCCTACTACGAGCAGTACTTC
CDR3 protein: CASSSYYEQYF

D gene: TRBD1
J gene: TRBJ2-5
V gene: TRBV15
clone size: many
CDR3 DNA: TGTGCCACCAGCAGAGACAGGGGGCGCAAAGAGACCCAGTACTTC
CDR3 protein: CATSRDRGRKETQYF

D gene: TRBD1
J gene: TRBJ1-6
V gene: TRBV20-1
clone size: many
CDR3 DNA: TGCAGTGCTACGATGGACAGGGAAGAATCACCCCTCCACTTT
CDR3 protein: CSATMDREESPLHF

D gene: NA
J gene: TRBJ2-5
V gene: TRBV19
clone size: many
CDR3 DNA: TGTGCCAGTAGTATAGGCCCCCAAGGATGGGAGACCCAGTACTTC
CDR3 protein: CASSIGPQGWETQYF

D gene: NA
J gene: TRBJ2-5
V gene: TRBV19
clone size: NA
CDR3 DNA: TGTGCCAGTAGTATGAGGCAACACCAAGAGACCCAGTACTTC
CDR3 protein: CASSMRQHQETQYF

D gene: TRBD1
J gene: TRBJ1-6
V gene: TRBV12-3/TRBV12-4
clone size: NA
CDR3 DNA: TGTGCCAGCAGTGGCAGACAGGGCTATAATTCACCCCTCCACTTT
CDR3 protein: CASSGRQGYNSPLHF

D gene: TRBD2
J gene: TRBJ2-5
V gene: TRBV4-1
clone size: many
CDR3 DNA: TGCGCCAGCAGCCAAGATGGCGGCGGGAGTGGTGAGACCCAGTACTTC
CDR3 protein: CASSQDGGGSGETQYF

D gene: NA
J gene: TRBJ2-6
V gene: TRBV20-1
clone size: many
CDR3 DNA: TGCAGTGCTAGAACCCCACTCTCTGGGGCCAACGTCCTGACTTTC
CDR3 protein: CSARTPLSGANVLTF

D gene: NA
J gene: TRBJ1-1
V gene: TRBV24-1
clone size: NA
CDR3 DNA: TGTGCCACCAGTGGTCGGAACACTGAAGCTTTCTTT
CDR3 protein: CATSGRNTEAFF

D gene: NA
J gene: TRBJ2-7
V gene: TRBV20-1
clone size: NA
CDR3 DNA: TGCAGTGCTAGACACTCAGGGACATTGAGCTACGAGCAGTACTTC
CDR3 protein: CSARHSGTLSYEQYF

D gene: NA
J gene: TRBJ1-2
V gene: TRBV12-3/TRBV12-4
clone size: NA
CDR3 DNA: TGTGCCAGCAGAATCGGGACCCCGGCTGGCTACACCTTC
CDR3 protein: CASRIGTPAGYTF

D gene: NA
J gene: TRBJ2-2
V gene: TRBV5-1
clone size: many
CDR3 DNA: TGCGCCAGCAGCTTGGGGTTCACCGGGGAGCTGTTTTTT
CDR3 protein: CASSLGFTGELFF

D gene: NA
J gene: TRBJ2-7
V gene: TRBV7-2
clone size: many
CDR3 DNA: TGTGCCAGCACCCCGTCGGGGGCGGGAGAGCAGTACTTC
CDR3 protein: CASTPSGAGEQYF

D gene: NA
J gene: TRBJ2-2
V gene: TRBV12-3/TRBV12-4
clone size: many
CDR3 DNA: TGTGCCAGCAGTCCTACACTAGCCGGCGGGGAGCTGTTTTTT
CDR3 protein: CASSPTLAGGELFF

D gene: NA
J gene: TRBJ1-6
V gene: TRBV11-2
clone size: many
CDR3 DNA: TGTGCCAGCAGCTACGCTAATTCACCCCTCCACTTT
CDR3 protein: CASSYANSPLHF

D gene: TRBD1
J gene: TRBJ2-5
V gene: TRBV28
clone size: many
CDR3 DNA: TGTGCCAGCAGTTCGGGGGACAGGGTGGAGACCCAGTACTTC
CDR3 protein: CASSSGDRVETQYF

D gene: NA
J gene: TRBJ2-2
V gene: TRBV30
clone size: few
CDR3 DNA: TGTGCCTGGAGTGTACCTGACAGGGAGGCCGGGGAGCTGTTTTTT
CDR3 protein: CAWSVPDREAGELFF

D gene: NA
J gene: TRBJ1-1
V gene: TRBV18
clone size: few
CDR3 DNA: TGTGCCAGCTCACTGAGGACTCGGGCCACTGAAGCTTTCTTT
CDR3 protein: CASSLRTRATEAFF

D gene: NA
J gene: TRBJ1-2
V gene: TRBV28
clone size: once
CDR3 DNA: TGTGCCAGCAGTGAACAAGTTCGCTACACCTTC
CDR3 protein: CASSEQVRYTF

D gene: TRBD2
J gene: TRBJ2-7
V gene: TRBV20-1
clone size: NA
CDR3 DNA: TGCAGTGCTAGGGAACTAGCGGGATACTCCTACGAGCAGTACTTC
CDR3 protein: CSARELAGYSYEQYF

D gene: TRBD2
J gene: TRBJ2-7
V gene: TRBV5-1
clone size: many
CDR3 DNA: TGCGCCAGCAGCTTGGGGAGGACTAGCGGAATCTACGAGCAGTACTTC
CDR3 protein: CASSLGRTSGIYEQYF

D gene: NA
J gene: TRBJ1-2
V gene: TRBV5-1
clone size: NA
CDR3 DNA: TGCGCCAGCAGCACTTTGGGGGACGACTATGGCTACACCTTC
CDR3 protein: CASSTLGDDYGYTF

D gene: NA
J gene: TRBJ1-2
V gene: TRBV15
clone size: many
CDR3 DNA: TGTGCCACCAGCAAGGTGGGGTTCTATGGCTACACCTTC
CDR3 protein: CATSKVGFYGYTF

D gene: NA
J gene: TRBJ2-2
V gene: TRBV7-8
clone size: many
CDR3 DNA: TGTGCCAGCAGAACATACACCGGGGAGCTGTTTTTT
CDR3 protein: CASRTYTGELFF

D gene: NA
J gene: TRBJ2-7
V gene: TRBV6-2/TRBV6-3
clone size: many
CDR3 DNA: TGTGCCAGCAGTTATCGGATCCCGGCTAGTTATTACGAGCAGTACTTC
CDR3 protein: CASSYRIPASYYEQYF

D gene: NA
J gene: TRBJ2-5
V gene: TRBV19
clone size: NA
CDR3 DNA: TGTGCCAGTGAAGGGGGGTTCGGGCAAGAGACCCAGTACTTC
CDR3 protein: CASEGGFGQETQYF

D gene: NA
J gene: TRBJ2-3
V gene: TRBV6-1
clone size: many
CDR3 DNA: TGTGCCAGCAGTATAGCGGCTAGCACAGATACGCAGTATTTT
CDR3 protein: CASSIAASTDTQYF

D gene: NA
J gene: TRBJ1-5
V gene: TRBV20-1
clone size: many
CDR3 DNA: TGCAGTGCCCGCCGAGGAGGGTTCGGCAATCAGCCCCAGCATTTT
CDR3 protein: CSARRGGFGNQPQHF

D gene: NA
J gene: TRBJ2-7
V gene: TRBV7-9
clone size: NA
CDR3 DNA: TGTGCCAGCAGCTCACAGTCAGGGGCTTACGAGCAGTACTTC
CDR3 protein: CASSSQSGAYEQYF

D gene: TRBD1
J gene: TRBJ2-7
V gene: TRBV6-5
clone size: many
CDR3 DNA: TGTGCCAGCCAGGCGACAGGGGGGTACGAGCAGTACTTC
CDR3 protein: CASQATGGYEQYF

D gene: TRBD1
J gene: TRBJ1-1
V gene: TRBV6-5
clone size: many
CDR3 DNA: TGTGCCAGCCGCGGGACAGACACTGAAGCTTTCTTT
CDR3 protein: CASRGTDTEAFF

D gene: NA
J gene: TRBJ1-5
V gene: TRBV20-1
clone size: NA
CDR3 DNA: TGCAGTGCTCTACCCAGGGATAGCAATCAGCCCCAGCATTTT
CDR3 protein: CSALPRDSNQPQHF

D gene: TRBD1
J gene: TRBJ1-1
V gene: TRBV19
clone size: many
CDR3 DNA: TGTGCCAGTAGAACAGGGGCCATGAACACTGAAGCTTTCTTT
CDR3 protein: CASRTGAMNTEAFF

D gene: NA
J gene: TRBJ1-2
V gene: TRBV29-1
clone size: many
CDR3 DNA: TGCAGCGTTGAGTTGCCAGGGGAATATGGCTACACCTTC
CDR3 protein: CSVELPGEYGYTF

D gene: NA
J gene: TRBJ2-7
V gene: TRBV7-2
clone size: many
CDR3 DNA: TGTGCCAGCAGCCCGCGGTTCCGGGACAACTACGCCGAGCAGTACTTC
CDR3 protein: CASSPRFRDNYAEQYF

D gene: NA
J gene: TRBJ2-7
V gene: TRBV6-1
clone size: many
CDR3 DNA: TGTGCCAGCTCGAGACAGGCCCCAGACTACGAGCAGTACTTC
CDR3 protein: CASSRQAPDYEQYF

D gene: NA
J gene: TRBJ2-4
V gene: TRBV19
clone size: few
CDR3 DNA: TGTGCCAGTAGTGTAGGTGGAAAACAAAACATTCAGTACTTC
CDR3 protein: CASSVGGKQNIQYF

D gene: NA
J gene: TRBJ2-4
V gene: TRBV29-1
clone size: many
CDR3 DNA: TGCAGCGTTGACGATCTGGGAGCCAAAAACATTCAGTACTTC
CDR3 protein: CSVDDLGAKNIQYF

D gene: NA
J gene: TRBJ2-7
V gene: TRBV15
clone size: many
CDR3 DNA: TGTGCCACCAGCAGGGACTGGGGGGACGAGCAGTACTTC
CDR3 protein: CATSRDWGDEQYF

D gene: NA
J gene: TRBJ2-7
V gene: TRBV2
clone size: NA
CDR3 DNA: TGTGCCAGCAGTGAAAACAGGGAGAACGAGCAGTACTTC
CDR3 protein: CASSENRENEQYF

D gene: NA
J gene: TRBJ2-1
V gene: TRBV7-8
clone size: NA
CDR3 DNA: TGTGCCAGCAGCTTAGAGGGGAGGGGGAATGAGCAGTTCTTC
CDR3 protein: CASSLEGRGNEQFF

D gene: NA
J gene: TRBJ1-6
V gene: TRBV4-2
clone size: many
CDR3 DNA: TGTGCCAGCAGCCAAGGGCAGAGCTCCTATAATTCACCCCTCCACTTT
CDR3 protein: CASSQGQSSYNSPLHF

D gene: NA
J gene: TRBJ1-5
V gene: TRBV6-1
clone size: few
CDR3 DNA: TGTGCCAGCAGCGCCGGGTGGGCATATAATCAGCCCCAGCATTTT
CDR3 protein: CASSAGWAYNQPQHF